This paragraph reports one T cell receptor (beta chain). This sample stems from a study of PD-1 blockade in classical Hodgkin lymphoma. From germline, CDR1 is MNHEY and CDR2 SVGAGI. The CDR3 is made up of 14 amino acids. The germline V and J ends were trimmed by 0 bases and 2 bases, with 8 bases remaining between them. Relapse was seen in all patients after autologous stem cell transplantation, and brentuximab vedotin exposure was variable. Using immunoSEQ multiplex PCR, the repertoire was profiled, and TCRdb retains in-frame clones only, with some absent. Altogether about 40,000 clones are present, around 80% being singletons, with the ten largest covering under 15%.

This receptor was obtained from a human donor with classical Hodgkin lymphoma. The V call is TRBV6-5, the J call TRBJ2-7; D is uncertain. This specimen consisted of peripheral blood mononuclear cells (PBMCs), obtained at baseline. CDR3 sequence reads: CASSYSVVAYEQYF. CDR3 sequence (DNA): TGTGCCAGCAGTTACTCAGTAGTCGCCTACGAGCAGTACTTC.